This TCR beta chain is from a study of T-cell memory formation after mild COVID-19 (dated by TCRdb to 2020 to 2022). About the investigation overall: TCR sequence clusters from the two donors were largely donor specific. T-cell clones expanding and contracting after mild COVID-19 in a couple of donors were tracked by longitudinal TCRalpha and TCRbeta repertoire sequencing. The cohort was made up of two young adult volunteers, one female and one male, who were previously healthy. Overall study results and their limits: Contracting CD4+ clones appeared mostly in the CM and EM memory subsets, whereas CD8+ clones were enriched in EMRA. Some responding clones were detected in pre-infection memory, suggesting pre-existing cross-reactive memory T cells joined the SARS-CoV-2 response. Whether the second-wave clones peaking on day 37 were SARS-CoV-2 specific was not confirmed. Balanced CD4/CD8 phenotypes were observed for clones contracting from day 15 to 85, whereas a bias towards CD4+ was observed for a second wave of clones expanding from day 15 to 37. The study included only a couple of mild cases, and larger cohorts that include severe cases with pre-infection samples were judged to be necessary.

The sample holds a few counts of this clonotype. There is no known antigen for this receptor. Base qualities are missing; no much larger clone stands one base away. Including cysteine and phenylalanine, the CDR3 has 13 amino acids. Here the CDR3 DNA is all that survives: 39 bases in frame from base 1. CDR1 and CDR2 were assigned from the germline V gene (reference sequence) as DFQATT and SNEGSKA. A distance of 4 bases separates the germline ends of V and J, which lose 0 bases and 2 bases respectively. PBMCs were isolated by Ficoll-Paque density gradient centrifugation. TCRdb records Illumina NovaSeq 6000 as the sequencer. Using 5'RACE with constant-segment primers, TCRalpha and TCRbeta cDNA libraries were constructed, with sample barcodes and unique molecular identifiers added in the process. Trizol reagent was used to extract RNA from every sample. Amplification of the libraries took two PCR steps, and the second step added a second sample barcode plus Illumina TruSeq adapters. Libraries were sequenced on an Illumina NovaSeq with 2 x 150 bp paired-end reads. The paper's processing steps were these. The reads were demultiplexed and collapsed into UMI-guided consensus sequences using migec v1.2.7. With mixcr v2.1.11, UMI consensuses were aligned to TRA and TRB V and J templates and assembled into clonotypes. A clonotype was counted as expanded or contracted only if both edgeR and NoisET called the change significant, with noise models trained on biological replicates. edgeR calls used a false discovery rate-adjusted p below 0.01 and a log2 fold-change threshold of 1. As an exploratory analysis of dynamics, max-normalized trajectories of the 1000 most abundant clonotypes were examined by PCA with hierarchical clustering. Separately sequenced CD4+ and CD8+ repertoires were used to assign a CD4 or CD8 phenotype to each responding clone. TCRdb's own reprocessing of the public reads used fastp at Q25 and MiXCR and kept productive beta chains. When rows share a CDR3 protein, they turn into one entry using the most common DNA and genes. The V and J calls come from TCRdb's annotation, not from the publication. The sample data list 400,000 to 450,000 distinct CDR3 sequences, and roughly 18% of these were observed just once. The ten largest account for about 22% of the sample.

In this chain, TRBV20-1 is recombined with TRBJ2-2; no D gene is confidently identified. Sequences were obtained from PBMCs or a T cell subset sorted from them (not recorded which). The source of this sequence is a man between 18 and 29 years old who had mild COVID-19 (a few samples of this study predate the infection). The sample titles of this study are shuffled in the database, so cell type and time point are left out; the donor was told from shared clones. The encoded CDR3 is CSARDINTGELFF. The DNA sequence follows: TGCAGTGCTAGAGATATCAACACCGGGGAGCTGTTTTTT.